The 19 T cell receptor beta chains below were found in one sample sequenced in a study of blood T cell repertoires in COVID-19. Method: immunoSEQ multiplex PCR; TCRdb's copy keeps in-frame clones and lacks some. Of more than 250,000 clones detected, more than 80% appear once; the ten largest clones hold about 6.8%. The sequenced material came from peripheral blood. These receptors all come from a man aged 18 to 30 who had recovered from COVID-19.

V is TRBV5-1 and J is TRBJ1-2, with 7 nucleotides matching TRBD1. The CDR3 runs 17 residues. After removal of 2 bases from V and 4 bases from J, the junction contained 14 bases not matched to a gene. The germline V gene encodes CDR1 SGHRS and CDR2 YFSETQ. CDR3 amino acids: CASSFNSGTAFLYGYTF. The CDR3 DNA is TGCGCCAGCAGCTTTAATTCCGGGACAGCCTTCCTCTATGGCTACACCTTC.

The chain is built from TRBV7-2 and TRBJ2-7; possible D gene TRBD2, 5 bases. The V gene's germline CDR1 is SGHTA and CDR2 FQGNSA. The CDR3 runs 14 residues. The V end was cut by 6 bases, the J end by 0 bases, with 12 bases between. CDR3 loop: CASRPDLGSYEQYF. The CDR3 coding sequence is TGTGCCAGCAGACCGGACTTAGGCTCCTACGAGCAGTACTTC.

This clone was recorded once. The CDR3 bases are TGCGCCAGCAGCTTGGATGCGTGGGGGCTGGACAAAAACATTCAGTACTTC. This codes for CASSLDAWGLDKNIQYF. This sequence joins TRBV5-1 and TRBJ2-4; D might be TRBD1 (6 bases). This CDR3 has 17 residues. CDR1 and CDR2 (germline): SGHRS, YFSETQ. V gave up 0 bases and J gave up 3 bases, with 16 bases separating them.

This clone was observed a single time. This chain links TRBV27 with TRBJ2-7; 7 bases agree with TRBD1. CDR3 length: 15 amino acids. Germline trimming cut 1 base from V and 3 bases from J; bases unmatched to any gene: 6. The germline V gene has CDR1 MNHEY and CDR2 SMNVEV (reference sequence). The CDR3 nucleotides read TGTGCCAGCAGTTTATACCCAACAGGGGTCTACGAGCAGTACTTC. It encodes CASSLYPTGVYEQYF.

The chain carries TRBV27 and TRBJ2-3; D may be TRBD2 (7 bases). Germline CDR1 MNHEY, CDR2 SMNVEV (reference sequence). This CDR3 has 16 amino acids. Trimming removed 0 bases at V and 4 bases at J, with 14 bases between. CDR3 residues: CASSLSGGLAPDTQYF. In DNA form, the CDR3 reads TGTGCCAGCAGTTTATCCGGGGGGCTAGCCCCAGATACGCAGTATTTT.

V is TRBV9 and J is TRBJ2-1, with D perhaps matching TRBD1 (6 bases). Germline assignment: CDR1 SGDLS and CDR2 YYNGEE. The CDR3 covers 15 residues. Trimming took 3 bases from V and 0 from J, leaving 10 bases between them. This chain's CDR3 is CASSEGHSSYNEQFF. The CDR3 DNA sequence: TGTGCCAGCAGCGAGGGACACAGCTCCTACAATGAGCAGTTCTTC. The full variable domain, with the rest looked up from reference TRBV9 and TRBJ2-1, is DSGVTQTPKHLITATGQRVTLRCSPRSGDLSVYWYQQSLDQGLQFLIQYYNGEERAKGNILERFSAQQFPDLHSELNLSSLELGDSALYFCASSEGHSSYNEQFFGPGTRLTVL.

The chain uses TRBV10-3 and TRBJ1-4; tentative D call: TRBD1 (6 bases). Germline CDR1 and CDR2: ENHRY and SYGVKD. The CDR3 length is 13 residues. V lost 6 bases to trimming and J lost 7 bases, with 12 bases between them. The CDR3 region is CAIRQGLSEKLFF. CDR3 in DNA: TGTGCCATCAGACAGGGTTTGAGTGAAAAACTGTTTTTT.

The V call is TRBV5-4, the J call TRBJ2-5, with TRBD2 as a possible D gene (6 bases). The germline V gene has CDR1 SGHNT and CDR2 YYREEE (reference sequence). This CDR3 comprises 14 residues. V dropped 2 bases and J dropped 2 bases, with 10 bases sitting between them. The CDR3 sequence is CASSFNRGQETQYF. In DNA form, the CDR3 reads TGTGCCAGCAGCTTTAACCGGGGGCAAGAGACCCAGTACTTC.

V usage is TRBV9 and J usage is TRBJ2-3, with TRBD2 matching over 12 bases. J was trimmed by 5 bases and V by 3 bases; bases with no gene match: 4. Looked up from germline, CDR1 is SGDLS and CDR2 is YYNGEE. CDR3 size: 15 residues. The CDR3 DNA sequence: TGTGCCAGCAGCGCTAGCGGGGGGGCCGGAGATACGCAGTATTTT. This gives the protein CASSASGGAGDTQYF.

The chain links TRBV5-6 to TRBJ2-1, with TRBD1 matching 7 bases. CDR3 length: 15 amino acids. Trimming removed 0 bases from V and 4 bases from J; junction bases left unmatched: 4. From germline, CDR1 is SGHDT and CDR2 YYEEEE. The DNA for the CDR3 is TGTGCCAGCAGCTTGGGAGACAGGGATTACAATGAGCAGTTCTTC. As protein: CASSLGDRDYNEQFF.

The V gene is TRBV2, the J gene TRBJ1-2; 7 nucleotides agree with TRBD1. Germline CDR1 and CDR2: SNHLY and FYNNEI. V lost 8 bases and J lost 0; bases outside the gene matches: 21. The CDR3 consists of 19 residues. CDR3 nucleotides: TGTGCCAGCTCGAGGAGAACCCCGGGACAGTACACAACTAACTATGGCTACACCTTC. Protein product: CASSRRTPGQYTTNYGYTF.

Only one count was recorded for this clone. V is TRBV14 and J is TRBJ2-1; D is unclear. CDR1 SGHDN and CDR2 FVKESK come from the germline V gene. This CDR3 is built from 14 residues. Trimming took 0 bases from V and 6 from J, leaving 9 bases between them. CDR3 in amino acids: CASSQDLWSNEQFF. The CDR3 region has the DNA TGTGCCAGCAGCCAAGATCTATGGAGCAATGAGCAGTTCTTC.

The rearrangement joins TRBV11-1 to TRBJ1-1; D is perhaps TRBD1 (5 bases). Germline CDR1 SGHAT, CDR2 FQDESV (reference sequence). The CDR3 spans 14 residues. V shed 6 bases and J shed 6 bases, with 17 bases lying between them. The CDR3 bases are TGTGCCAGCAGGTATTCATGGACATCACCTGAAGCTTTCTTT. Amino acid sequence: CASRYSWTSPEAFF.

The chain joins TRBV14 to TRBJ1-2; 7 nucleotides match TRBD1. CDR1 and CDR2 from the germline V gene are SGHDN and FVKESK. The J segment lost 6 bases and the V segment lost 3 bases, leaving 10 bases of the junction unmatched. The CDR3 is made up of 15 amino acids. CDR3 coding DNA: TGTGCCAGCAGCCAGGGACAGTCCTTTCCACATGGCTACACCTTC. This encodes CASSQGQSFPHGYTF.

CDR3 amino acids: CASSSRTSGINNEQFF. DNA for the CDR3: TGTGCCAGCAGCTCCAGAACTAGCGGGATAAACAATGAGCAGTTCTTC. The rearrangement links TRBV5-4 to TRBJ2-1; 10 positions agree with TRBD2. With V trimmed by 3 bases and J by 5 bases, 8 bases remained unmatched. The CDR3 runs to 16 residues. Per the germline V gene, CDR1 is SGHNT and CDR2 is YYREEE (reference sequence).

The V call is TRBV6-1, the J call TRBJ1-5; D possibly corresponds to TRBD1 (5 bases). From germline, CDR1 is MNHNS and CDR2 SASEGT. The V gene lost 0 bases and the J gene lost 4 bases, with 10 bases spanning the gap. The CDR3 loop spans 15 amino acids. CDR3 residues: CASSEAAGVNQPQHF. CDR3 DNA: TGTGCCAGCAGTGAAGCAGCGGGGGTGAATCAGCCCCAGCATTTT.

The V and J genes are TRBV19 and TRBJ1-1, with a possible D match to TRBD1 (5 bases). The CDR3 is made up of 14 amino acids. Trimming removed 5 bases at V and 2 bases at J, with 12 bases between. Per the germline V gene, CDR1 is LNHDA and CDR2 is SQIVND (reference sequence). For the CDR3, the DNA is TGTGCCAGTAGTGCCCGTACAGGAAACACTGAAGCTTTCTTT. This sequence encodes CASSARTGNTEAFF. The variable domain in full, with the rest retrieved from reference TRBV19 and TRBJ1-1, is DGGITQSPKYLFRKEGQNVTLSCEQNLNHDAMYWYRQDPGQGLRLIYYSQIVNDFQKGDIAEGYSVSREKKESFPLTVTSAQKNPTAFYLCASSARTGNTEAFFGQGTRLTVV.

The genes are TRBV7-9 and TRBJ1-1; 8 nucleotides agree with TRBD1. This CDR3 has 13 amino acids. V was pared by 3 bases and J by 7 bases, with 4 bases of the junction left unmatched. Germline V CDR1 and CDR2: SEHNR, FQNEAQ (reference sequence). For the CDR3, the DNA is TGTGCCAGCAGCTTGATACAGGGGGGTGAAGCTTTCTTT. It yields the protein CASSLIQGGEAFF.

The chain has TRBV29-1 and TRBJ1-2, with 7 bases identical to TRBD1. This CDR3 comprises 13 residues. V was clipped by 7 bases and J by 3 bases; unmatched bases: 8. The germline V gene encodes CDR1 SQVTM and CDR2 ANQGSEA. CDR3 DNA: TGCAGCGGATTTTCCGGGACAGACTATGGCTACACCTTC. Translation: CSGFSGTDYGYTF.